This record concerns one T cell receptor (beta chain) sequence. CDR1 is SGHVS, CDR2 FNYEAQ, per germline. The CDR3 totals 14 residues. The J segment lost 1 base and the V segment lost 5 bases, leaving 3 bases of the junction unmatched. These data originate in a study of OX40 agonist ivuxolimab in advanced cancers. Whole-study context: It was permissible to have had prior anti-PD-1, anti-PD-L1 or anti-CTLA-4 therapy, and around 41% had some. Three patients showed partial responses: one hepatocellular carcinoma and two cutaneous melanoma cases.

Sequencing was performed with immunoSEQ multiplex PCR; in TCRdb, only in-frame clones are kept and a portion is missing. This table holds some 86,000 clones, less than 95% found once. People who had autoimmune disease history or systemic immunosuppression were excluded. The chain employs TRBV7-6 and TRBJ1-1, with 8 bases aligning to TRBD1. The sample consisted of CD4+ or CD8+ T cells sorted from blood, taken in a trial of the OX40 agonist ivuxolimab. The sequence derives from an adult with an advanced solid tumor such as melanoma, head and neck, liver or kidney cancer. The CDR3 sequence is CASSVRGRNTEAFF. In DNA, the CDR3 is TGTGCCAGCAGCGTCAGGGGGCGGAACACTGAAGCTTTCTTT.